This T cell receptor beta chain was recovered during a study of vaccination and CD4 T cells after COVID-19. Per germline, CDR1 SGHDN and CDR2 FVKESK. This CDR3 spans 12 amino acids. With 6 bases removed from V and 0 bases from J, the gap between germline ends came to 3 bases. Cultured CD4+ T cell DNA was sequenced using the Oncomine TCR Beta short-read assay. In TCRdb, the PCR reads were re-called with MiXCR into one record per CDR3 protein. The repertoire includes about 8,300 distinct CDR3 sequences, 36% of them detected once, and roughly 26% sits in the top ten. Remarks on this clonotype: Its target is unknown.

The treatment denotes: approximately nine-day PBMC culture with coronavirus spike peptide pools or control peptides (ViraFEST assay). CD4+ T cells that came from the unexposed donor were collected before the COVID-19 pandemic (2011-2018). T cells were expanded with peptide pools, and expanded clonotypes were identified by TCR sequencing. Four cold-coronavirus spikes and SARS-CoV-2 S/N served to probe CD4+ T cells taken from unexposed donors, cells permitting. The sequence was obtained from a human donor in good health. The sample consisted of CD4+ T cells from blood, cultured in vitro. The gene calls are TRBV14 and TRBJ1-3; D ambiguous. The DNA of the CDR3 is TGTGCCAGCAGTGCCTCTGGAAACACCATATATTTT. Translating gives CASSASGNTIYF.